Shown below are 3 T cell receptor beta chains from a single sample sequenced in a study of T cell repertoires in cytomegalovirus infection. Using its own MiXCR run on the reads, TCRdb lists one record per CDR3 protein. The sample lists some 700,000 distinct CDR3 sequences, 35% occurring once. Sequenced: PBMCs. All receptors come from a human donor in good health (CMV status not recorded). Some clones in this sample may be carry-over from other donors' samples.

The chain joins TRBV5-6 to TRBJ2-7; D not certain. The germline V gene encodes CDR1 SGHDT and CDR2 YYEEEE. V was clipped by 4 bases and J by 0 bases, with 11 bases between them. The CDR3 is made up of 14 amino acids. The CDR3 sequence is CASSRPSISYEQYF. DNA for the CDR3: TGTGCCAGCAGCCGCCCCTCAATCTCCTACGAGCAGTACTTC.

In this sample, this clonotype turned up many times. J is TRBJ1-2 and V is TRBV7-2; D remains unclear. CDR3 length: 14 residues. V was shortened by 1 base and J by 7 bases, with 13 bases between the two germline ends. Per the germline V gene, CDR1 is SGHTA and CDR2 is FQGNSA. The CDR3 region is CASSLDTMGIGYTF. In DNA form, the CDR3 reads TGTGCCAGCAGCTTAGATACCATGGGGATTGGCTACACCTTC.

The rearrangement links TRBV19 to TRBJ1-6; 9 bases agree with TRBD1. The trim removed 5 bases at V and 7 bases at J, leaving 12 bases unmatched. The CDR3 covers 17 residues. Germline V CDR1 and CDR2: LNHDA, SQIVND (reference sequence). The CDR3, as DNA: TGTGCCAGTAGTGCCGGACAGGGGAGATTCCGAAATTCACCCCTCCACTTT. Its protein product is CASSAGQGRFRNSPLHF.